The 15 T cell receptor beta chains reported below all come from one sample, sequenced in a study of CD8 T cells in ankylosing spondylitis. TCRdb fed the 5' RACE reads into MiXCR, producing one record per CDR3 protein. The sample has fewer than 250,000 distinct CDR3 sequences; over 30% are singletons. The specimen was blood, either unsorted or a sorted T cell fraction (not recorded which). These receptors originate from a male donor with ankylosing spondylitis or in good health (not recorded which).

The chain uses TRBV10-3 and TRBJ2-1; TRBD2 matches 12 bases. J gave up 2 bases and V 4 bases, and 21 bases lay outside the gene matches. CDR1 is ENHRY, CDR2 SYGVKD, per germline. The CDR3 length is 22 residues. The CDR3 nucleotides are TGTGCCATCAGTGGTGTGGCCGAGTCACTAGCGGGGGGAACAGCCGCCTACAATGAGCAGTTCTTC. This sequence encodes CAISGVAESLAGGTAAYNEQFF.

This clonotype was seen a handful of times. The CDR3 DNA is TGCAGTGCCCCAGACAGGGGGGTTTCACCCCTCCACTTT. It translates to CSAPDRGVSPLHF. J is TRBJ1-6 and V is TRBV20-1; the match to TRBD1 covers 9 bases. Germline CDR1 reads DFQATT; CDR2 reads SNEGSKA (reference sequence). This CDR3 has 13 residues. V dropped 6 bases and J dropped 9; count of bases not matched to a gene: 6.

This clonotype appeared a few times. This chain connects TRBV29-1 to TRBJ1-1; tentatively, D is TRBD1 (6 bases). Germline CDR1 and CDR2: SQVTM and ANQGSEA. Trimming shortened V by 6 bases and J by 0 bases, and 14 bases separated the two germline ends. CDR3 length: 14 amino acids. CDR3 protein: CSVAGGLLNTEAFF. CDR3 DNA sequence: TGCAGCGTGGCGGGGGGCCTCTTGAACACTGAAGCTTTCTTT. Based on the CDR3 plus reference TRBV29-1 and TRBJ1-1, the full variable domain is SAVISQKPSRDICQRGTSLTIQCQVDSQVTMMFWYRQQPGQSLTLIATANQGSEATYESGFVIDKFPISRPNLTFSTLTVSNMSPEDSSIYLCSVAGGLLNTEAFFGQGTRLTVV.

CDR3 nucleotides: TGTGCCAGCAGGGGGACAGGGCCAGTGGGATATAATTCACCCCTCCACTTT. Protein: CASRGTGPVGYNSPLHF. The chain recombines TRBV6-1 with TRBJ1-6; TRBD1 matches at 9 bases. Germline V gene lookup returns CDR1 MNHNS and CDR2 SASEGT. J was trimmed by 4 bases and V by 6 bases; bases with no gene match: 10. CDR3 length equals 17 residues.

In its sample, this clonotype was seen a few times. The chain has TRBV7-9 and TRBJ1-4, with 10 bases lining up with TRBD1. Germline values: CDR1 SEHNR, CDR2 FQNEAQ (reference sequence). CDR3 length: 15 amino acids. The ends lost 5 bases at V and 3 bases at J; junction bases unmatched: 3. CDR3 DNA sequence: TGTGCCAGCAGCCCTGGACAGGGGGCTAATGAAAAACTGTTTTTT. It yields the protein CASSPGQGANEKLFF.

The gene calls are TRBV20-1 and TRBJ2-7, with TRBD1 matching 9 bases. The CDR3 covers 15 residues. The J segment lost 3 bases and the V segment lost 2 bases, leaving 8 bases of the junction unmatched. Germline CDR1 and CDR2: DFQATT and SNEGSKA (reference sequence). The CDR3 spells CSARNRDRDYYEQYF. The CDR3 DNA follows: TGCAGTGCTAGAAACCGGGACAGGGATTACTACGAGCAGTACTTC.

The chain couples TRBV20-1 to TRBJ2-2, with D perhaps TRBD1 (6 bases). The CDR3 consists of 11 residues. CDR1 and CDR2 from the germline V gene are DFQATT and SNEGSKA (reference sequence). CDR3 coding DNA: TGCAGAGCAGGGGTGGGCGGGGAGCTGTTTTTT. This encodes CRAGVGGELFF.

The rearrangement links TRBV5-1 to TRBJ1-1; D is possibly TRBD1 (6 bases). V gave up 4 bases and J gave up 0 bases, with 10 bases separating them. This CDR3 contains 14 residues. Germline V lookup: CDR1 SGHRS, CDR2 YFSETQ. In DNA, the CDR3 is TGCGCCAGCAGCATACAGGGTTTGAACACTGAAGCTTTCTTT. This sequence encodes CASSIQGLNTEAFF.

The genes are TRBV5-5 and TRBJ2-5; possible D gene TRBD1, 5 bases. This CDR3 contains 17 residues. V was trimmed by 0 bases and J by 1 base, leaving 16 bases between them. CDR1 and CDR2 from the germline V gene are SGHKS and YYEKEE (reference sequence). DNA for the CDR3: TGTGCCAGCAGCTTGGTGGGCTTTGGGGCTGCCCAAGAGACCCAGTACTTC. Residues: CASSLVGFGAAQETQYF. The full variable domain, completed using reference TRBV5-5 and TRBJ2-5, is DAGVTQSPTHLIKTRGQQVTLRCSPISGHKSVSWYQQVLGQGPQFIFQYYEKEERGRGNFPDRFSARQFPNYSSELNVNALLLGDSALYLCASSLVGFGAAQETQYFGPGTRLLVL.

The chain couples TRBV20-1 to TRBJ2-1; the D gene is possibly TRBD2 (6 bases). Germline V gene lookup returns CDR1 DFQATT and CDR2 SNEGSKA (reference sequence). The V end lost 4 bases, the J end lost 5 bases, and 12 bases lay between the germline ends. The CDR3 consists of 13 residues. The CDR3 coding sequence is TGCAGTGCTACTTCGGACTATAACAATGAGCAGTTCTTC. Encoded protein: CSATSDYNNEQFF.

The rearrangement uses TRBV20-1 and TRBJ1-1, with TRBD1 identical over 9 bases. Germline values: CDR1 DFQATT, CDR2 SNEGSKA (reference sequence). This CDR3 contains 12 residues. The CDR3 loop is CSNLQGATEAFF. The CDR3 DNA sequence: TGCAGCAACTTACAGGGGGCCACTGAAGCTTTCTTT.

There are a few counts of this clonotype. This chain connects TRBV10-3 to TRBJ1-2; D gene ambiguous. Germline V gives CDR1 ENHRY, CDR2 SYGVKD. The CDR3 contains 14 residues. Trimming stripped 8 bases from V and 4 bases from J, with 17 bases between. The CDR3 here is CAILSLSTFYGYTF. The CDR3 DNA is TGTGCCATCCTGAGTCTCTCTACTTTCTATGGCTACACCTTC.

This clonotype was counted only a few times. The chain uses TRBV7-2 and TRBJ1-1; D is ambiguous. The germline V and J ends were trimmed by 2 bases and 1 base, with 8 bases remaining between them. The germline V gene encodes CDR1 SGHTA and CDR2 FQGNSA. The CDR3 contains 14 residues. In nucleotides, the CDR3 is TGTGCCAGCAGCTTAAGGCGTCAGAACACTGAAGCTTTCTTT. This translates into CASSLRRQNTEAFF.

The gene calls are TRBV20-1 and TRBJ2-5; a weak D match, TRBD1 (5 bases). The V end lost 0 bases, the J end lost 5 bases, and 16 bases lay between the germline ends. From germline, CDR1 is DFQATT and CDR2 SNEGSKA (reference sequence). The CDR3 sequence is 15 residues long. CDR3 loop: CSAREGIGVFETQYF. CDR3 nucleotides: TGCAGTGCTAGAGAGGGAATAGGGGTATTCGAGACCCAGTACTTC.

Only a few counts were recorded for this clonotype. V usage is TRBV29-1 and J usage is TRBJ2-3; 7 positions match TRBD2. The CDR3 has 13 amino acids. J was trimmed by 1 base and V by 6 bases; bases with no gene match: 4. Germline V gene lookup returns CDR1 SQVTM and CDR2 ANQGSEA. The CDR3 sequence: CSVEAGGTDTQYF. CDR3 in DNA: TGCAGCGTCGAGGCGGGAGGCACAGATACGCAGTATTTT.